This record covers a single TCR beta chain. The germline CDR1 and CDR2 sequences are ENHRY and SYGVKD. Trimming shortened V by 6 bases and J by 6 bases, and 12 bases separated the two germline ends. The CDR3 has 13 residues. TCRdb re-called the RT-PCR reads with MiXCR, one entry per CDR3 protein. The sample shows more than 450,000 distinct CDR3 sequences, about 11% of them seen only once. This specimen belongs to a study of response to subunit inactivated influenza vaccine. The same specimen was also included in a second study, on T cells expressing NK-cell markers. According to that study: The cDNA for TCR beta came from 5'RACE template switching with UMIs. The authors restricted sorting to alpha-beta TCR T cells with an anti-gamma-delta TCR antibody in several experiments.

The TCR comes from a man aged 50 to 60 who received an inactivated influenza vaccine. Sample: PBMCs from blood, taken on the day of vaccination. This chain uses TRBV10-3 with TRBJ1-5, with a possible D match to TRBD1 (5 bases). CDR3 region: CAIRQVLGQPQHF. The CDR3 nucleotides are TGTGCCATCAGACAGGTCCTGGGTCAGCCCCAGCATTTT.